These 17 T cell receptor beta chains were all obtained from the same sample, sequenced in a study of blood T cells in healthy people across ages. PCR was performed a second time for about 6 to 12 cycles using a sample-barcoded 5' primer and a J-beta primer mix. MiXCR, applied by TCRdb to the 5' RACE reads, yields one record per CDR3 protein. The data contain hundreds of thousands of distinct CDR3 sequences, roughly 60% of them seen just once; the ten biggest clones take up 20% to 25%. Sequenced sample: blood. The source of these receptors is a man aged 25-40 years in good health.

This clonotype was picked up a small number of times. The rearrangement joins TRBV7-9 to TRBJ1-2, with D uncertain. From germline, CDR1 is SEHNR and CDR2 FQNEAQ (reference sequence). Trimming took 5 bases from V and 3 from J, leaving 10 bases between them. The CDR3 sequence is 13 residues long. In DNA form, the CDR3 reads TGTGCCAGCAGCGGTGGAATCTACTATGGCTACACCTTC. This encodes CASSGGIYYGYTF.

The table lists this clonotype with a few counts. The chain is built from TRBV20-1 and TRBJ2-7; 8 nucleotides line up with TRBD2. V dropped 4 bases and J dropped 2; count of bases not matched to a gene: 16. This CDR3 spans 17 amino acids. Germline values: CDR1 DFQATT, CDR2 SNEGSKA (reference sequence). CDR3 in amino acids: CSANQLPAGGPPYEQYF. The DNA of the CDR3 is TGCAGTGCTAACCAACTACCCGCGGGAGGCCCCCCCTACGAGCAGTACTTC.

V is TRBV3-1 and J is TRBJ2-5; tentative D call: TRBD2 (6 bases). V lost 5 bases and J 0 bases, leaving 25 bases between the germline ends. Germline V gene sequence: CDR1 LGHDT, CDR2 YNNKEL (reference sequence). The CDR3 is made up of 19 amino acids. CDR3: CASSGEEEKPFRYQETQYF. As DNA, the CDR3 is TGTGCCAGCAGCGGGGAGGAGGAAAAACCCTTTAGGTACCAAGAGACCCAGTACTTC.

This clonotype has more than one count but fewer than ten. The rearrangement links TRBV5-1 to TRBJ2-7; the D gene is possibly TRBD2 (5 bases). CDR3 length: 14 residues. V was shortened by 4 bases and J by 2 bases, with 13 bases between the two germline ends. Germline lookup yields CDR1 SGHRS and CDR2 YFSETQ. The CDR3 nucleotides read TGCGCCAGCAGCCCACCGGGGAATGCCTACGAGCAGTACTTC. Protein product: CASSPPGNAYEQYF.

This clonotype was seen a handful of times. This sequence joins TRBV20-1 and TRBJ2-7, with 9 bases fitting TRBD2. J gave up 2 bases and V 4 bases, and 9 bases lay outside the gene matches. The germline V gene encodes CDR1 DFQATT and CDR2 SNEGSKA (reference sequence). The CDR3 totals 15 residues. The CDR3 DNA sequence: TGCAGTGCTAACCTGCCAGCGGGGGGAACCTACGAGCAGTACTTC. Its protein is CSANLPAGGTYEQYF.

This clonotype was picked up a small number of times. This chain links TRBV30 with TRBJ2-7; 8 positions match TRBD1. This CDR3 region has 12 residues. J was trimmed by 4 bases and V by 7 bases; bases with no gene match: 6. CDR1 and CDR2 from the germline V gene are GTSNPN and SVGIG (reference sequence). The CDR3: CASTDRGYEQYF. The CDR3 DNA reads TGTGCCTCGACAGACAGGGGTTACGAGCAGTACTTC.

The V call is TRBV12-5, the J call TRBJ2-7; the D is unclear. Germline V gene sequence: CDR1 LGHNT, CDR2 FRNRAP. Trimming took off 1 base at V and 5 bases at J, with 12 bases between the two ends. The CDR3 runs 14 residues. The CDR3 DNA follows: TGTGCTAGTGGTTTGGACAGCCTACTGGACGAGCAGTACTTC. Protein: CASGLDSLLDEQYF.

The chain has TRBV7-2 and TRBJ2-3; D is possibly TRBD1 (6 bases). V lost 3 bases to trimming and J lost 2 bases, with 24 bases between them. The CDR3 runs 19 residues. CDR1 and CDR2 from the germline V gene are SGHTA and FQGNSA. The CDR3 region has the DNA TGTGCCAGCAGCTTTAGGGGCCGGGACACGCTGACCAACACAGATACGCAGTATTTT. Translating it yields CASSFRGRDTLTNTDTQYF.

The genes are TRBV6-5 and TRBJ2-1, with 8 nucleotides matching TRBD2. V was pared by 2 bases and J by 8 bases, with 8 bases of the junction left unmatched. The CDR3 is 15 amino acids. In germline, CDR1 is MNHEY, CDR2 SVGAGI. CDR3 nucleotides: TGTGCCAGCAGTTACGTTGACGGGGGGGCTCATGAGCAGTTCTTC. Protein: CASSYVDGGAHEQFF.

The rearrangement links TRBV29-1 to TRBJ2-3; 8 bases fit TRBD2. The germline V gene has CDR1 SQVTM and CDR2 ANQGSEA. Trimming removed 7 bases from V and 2 bases from J; junction bases left unmatched: 5. The CDR3 contains 13 residues. CDR3 sequence: CSARTSLTDTQYF. The CDR3 region has the DNA TGCAGCGCAAGGACTAGCCTCACAGATACGCAGTATTTT.

This clonotype was detected only a few times. The chain recombines TRBV20-1 with TRBJ2-3; D assignment may be TRBD1 or TRBD2 (5 bases each). V lost 2 bases and J lost 3, with 18 bases in between. The germline V gene has CDR1 DFQATT and CDR2 SNEGSKA (reference sequence). This CDR3 is 16 amino acids long. CDR3 amino acids: CSARSPGPGDTDTQYF. The CDR3 coding sequence is TGCAGTGCTAGAAGCCCGGGACCCGGGGATACAGATACGCAGTATTTT.

The chain has TRBV7-2 and TRBJ2-7, with TRBD2 identical over 7 bases. The V segment lost 3 bases and the J segment 3 bases; nucleotides outside the gene matches: 8. Germline-derived CDR1 and CDR2 are SGHTA and FQGNSA. The CDR3 loop spans 15 amino acids. The CDR3 is CASSLGVGGVYEQYF. CDR3 sequence (DNA): TGTGCCAGCAGCTTGGGAGTGGGGGGGGTCTACGAGCAGTACTTC.

This clonotype has just a few counts. This rearrangement joins TRBV6-5 to TRBJ2-4, with 8 bases matching TRBD1. CDR3 size: 16 residues. Per the germline V gene, CDR1 is MNHEY and CDR2 is SVGAGI. The V segment lost 5 bases and the J segment 0 bases; nucleotides outside the gene matches: 6. The CDR3 here is CASSKTGGIAKNIQYF. The CDR3 DNA is TGTGCCAGCAGTAAAACAGGGGGAATAGCCAAAAACATTCAGTACTTC.

This clonotype was picked up a small number of times. The CDR3 protein is CSAKPGLGTYEQYF. The CDR3 region has the DNA TGCAGTGCCAAACCGGGACTAGGAACCTACGAGCAGTACTTC. This sequence joins TRBV20-1 and TRBJ2-7; TRBD2 matches 8 bases. The CDR3 contains 14 residues. Germline CDR1 is DFQATT and CDR2 is SNEGSKA (reference sequence). V trimming: 6 bases; J trimming: 2 bases; junction bases outside the gene matches: 9.

The J gene is TRBJ2-7, the V gene TRBV6-6; weak D call: TRBD1 (5 bases). Germline CDR1 is MNHNY and CDR2 is SVGAGI (reference sequence). V was cut by 1 base and J by 2 bases, with 15 bases left in between. The CDR3 loop spans 16 amino acids. The CDR3 protein is CASSYLGQATPYEQYF. The CDR3 DNA follows: TGTGCCAGCAGTTACTTGGGGCAGGCGACTCCCTACGAGCAGTACTTC.

This clonotype was recorded a few times. V and J are TRBV5-1 and TRBJ2-3; unclear D gene. The CDR3 loop spans 14 amino acids. CDR1 SGHRS and CDR2 YFSETQ come from the germline V gene. V was shortened by 0 bases and J by 6 bases, with 11 bases between the two germline ends. The CDR3 DNA reads TGCGCCAGCAGCTTGGGCCGGACCAGGGATACGCAGTATTTT. It translates to CASSLGRTRDTQYF.

The gene calls are TRBV7-2 and TRBJ2-1; D call uncertain. Germline V gives CDR1 SGHTA, CDR2 FQGNSA. Trimming took off 5 bases at V and 6 bases at J, with 11 bases between the two ends. The CDR3 runs 13 residues. The CDR3 region is CASSRYGANEQFF. CDR3 in DNA: TGTGCCAGCAGCCGCTACGGTGCCAATGAGCAGTTCTTC.